The 7 T cell receptor beta chains below all came from one sample that was sequenced in a study of resident and recirculating memory T cells in vitiligo. Some clones are missing from TCRdb's copy, which holds only in-frame ones; the method was immunoSEQ multiplex PCR. The data show 40,000 to 45,000 clones, approximately 91% seen once. Source material: blood. These receptors came from a male donor with vitiligo.

This rearrangement joins TRBV18 to TRBJ1-1; D remains unclear. CDR1 KGHSH and CDR2 LQKENI come from the germline V gene. The CDR3 is 15 residues long. Deletions cut 4 bases from V and 1 base from J, with 13 bases between. The CDR3 loop reads CASSQSRGTNTEAFF. The DNA of the CDR3 is TGTGCCAGCTCACAAAGTCGAGGAACGAACACTGAAGCTTTCTTT.

This rearrangement joins TRBV9 to TRBJ1-1; weak D call: TRBD1 (6 bases). V lost 0 bases and J 0 bases, leaving 9 bases between the germline ends. The V gene's germline CDR1 is SGDLS and CDR2 YYNGEE. The CDR3 is 15 amino acids. The DNA of the CDR3 is TGTGCCAGCAGCGTAGAGGGGGTAATGAACACTGAAGCTTTCTTT. Amino acid sequence: CASSVEGVMNTEAFF.

The chain recombines TRBV27 with TRBJ2-7; D ambiguous. The CDR3 spans 14 residues. Germline assignment: CDR1 MNHEY and CDR2 SMNVEV (reference sequence). Trimming shortened V by 6 bases and J by 1 base, and 13 bases separated the two germline ends. In nucleotides, the CDR3 is TGTGCCAGCAGCCAGACCTCTAGGTCCTACGAGCAGTACTTC. As protein: CASSQTSRSYEQYF.

V is TRBV6-5 and J is TRBJ2-5; a weak D match, TRBD2 (6 bases). V lost 0 bases and J 5 bases, leaving 10 bases between the germline ends. The CDR3 has 14 amino acids. Germline lookup yields CDR1 MNHEY and CDR2 SVGAGI. CDR3 DNA sequence: TGTGCCAGCAGTTACTCAGGAGGGTCCGAGACCCAGTACTTC. This encodes CASSYSGGSETQYF.

This clone was seen just once. The V and J genes are TRBV30 and TRBJ1-2; D remains unclear. Germline CDR1 reads GTSNPN; CDR2 reads SVGIG (reference sequence). The V end was cut by 8 bases, the J end by 6 bases, with 10 bases between. This CDR3 has 10 residues. Here the CDR3 DNA reads TGTGCCATCTTCCAGAATGGCTACACCTTC. This encodes CAIFQNGYTF.

V is TRBV6-1 and J is TRBJ1-3; D is uncertain. This CDR3 is built from 12 residues. CDR1 and CDR2 from the germline V gene are MNHNS and SASEGT. The germline V and J ends were trimmed by 5 bases and 2 bases, with 4 bases remaining between them. The chain's CDR3 is CASSQAGNTIYF. The CDR3 region has the DNA TGTGCCAGCAGTCAGGCTGGAAACACCATATATTTT.

V and J are TRBV6-6 and TRBJ2-5, with a possible D match to TRBD2 (5 bases). This CDR3 has 15 amino acids. Looked up from germline, CDR1 is MNHNY and CDR2 is SVGAGI (reference sequence). With 8 bases removed from V and 0 bases from J, the gap between germline ends came to 16 bases. CDR3 in DNA: TGTGCCAGCGGAGAAGGGCGGAGGTACCAAGAGACCCAGTACTTC. It codes for CASGEGRRYQETQYF.